A single sample is the source of the 27 T cell receptor beta chains below, sequenced in a study of shared clonotypes between healthy human individuals. Assay used: immunoSEQ multiplex PCR; TCRdb lists only in-frame clones, some missing. The table lists hundreds of thousands of clones, 97% of them singletons. The sequencing input was naive CD4+ T cells sorted from blood. The subset is: CD45RA+ positively selected. The receptors here all came from a woman aged 25 to 39 in good health.

The chain uses TRBV2 and TRBJ2-7; D gene unclear. Germline V lookup: CDR1 SNHLY, CDR2 FYNNEI. Trimming left V 6 bases short and J 6 bases short, with 9 bases between. The CDR3 has 11 amino acids. The CDR3 loop is CASRETLEQYF. CDR3 bases: TGTGCCAGCAGGGAAACTCTCGAGCAGTACTTC. The complete variable domain, with remaining parts taken from reference TRBV2 and TRBJ2-7, reads EPEVTQTPSHQVTQMGQEVILRCVPISNHLYFYWYRQILGQKVEFLVSFYNNEISEKSEIFDDQFSVERPDGSNFTLKIRSTKLEDSAMYFCASRETLEQYFGPGTRLTVT.

V gene TRBV6-5 combines with J gene TRBJ2-3, with D tentatively TRBD1 (6 bases). From germline, CDR1 is MNHEY and CDR2 SVGAGI. The V and J ends lost 6 bases and 6 bases respectively, with 13 bases between them. CDR3 size: 13 residues. CDR3 sequence (DNA): TGTGCCAGCAGGCGACAGGACTCGGATACGCAGTATTTT. Translation: CASRRQDSDTQYF.

The chain combines TRBV5-5 with TRBJ1-5; D not certain. Trimming took 4 bases from V and 0 from J, leaving 5 bases between them. CDR1 SGHKS and CDR2 YYEKEE come from the germline V gene (reference sequence). The CDR3 has 13 residues. The CDR3 protein is CASSRDSNQPQHF. The CDR3 DNA sequence: TGTGCCAGCAGCCGAGATAGCAATCAGCCCCAGCATTTT.

J is TRBJ2-7 and V is TRBV15; TRBD2 is a possible D gene (5 bases). Germline V gene lookup returns CDR1 LNHNV and CDR2 YYDKDF (reference sequence). V dropped 0 bases and J dropped 3 bases, with 18 bases sitting between them. CDR3 length: 17 amino acids. The chain's CDR3 is CATSRDRGQSLNYEQYF. Written as DNA, the CDR3 is TGTGCCACCAGCAGAGATCGAGGGCAGAGTCTTAACTACGAGCAGTACTTC.

The chain joins TRBV5-6 to TRBJ2-1; 8 nucleotides match TRBD2. J gave up 7 bases and V 3 bases, and 12 bases lay outside the gene matches. Germline values: CDR1 SGHDT, CDR2 YYEEEE. CDR3 length: 16 amino acids. The CDR3 is CASSSTFSGGLNEQFF. The CDR3 DNA is TGTGCCAGCAGCTCGACCTTTTCGGGAGGGTTAAATGAGCAGTTCTTC. The whole variable domain, remainder taken from reference TRBV5-6 and TRBJ2-1, is DAGVTQSPTHLIKTRGQQVTLRCSPKSGHDTVSWYQQALGQGPQFIFQYYEEEERQRGNFPDRFSGHQFPNYSSELNVNALLLGDSALYLCASSSTFSGGLNEQFFGPGTRLTVL.

There are a few counts of this clone. The rearrangement links TRBV6-5 to TRBJ2-7, with D perhaps TRBD1 or TRBD2 (6 bases each). This CDR3 spans 14 amino acids. Trimming took 2 bases from V and 4 from J, leaving 12 bases between them. Germline assignment: CDR1 MNHEY and CDR2 SVGAGI. The CDR3 region has the DNA TGTGCCAGCAGTTACGAGAGGGGGAGGTACGAGCAGTACTTC. This gives the protein CASSYERGRYEQYF.

The chain carries TRBV5-6 and TRBJ2-1; D remains unclear. There are 15 residues in the CDR3. The germline CDR1 and CDR2 sequences are SGHDT and YYEEEE. V was clipped by 3 bases and J by 8 bases, with 18 bases between them. The CDR3 nucleotides read TGTGCCAGCAGCTCTCGGGTGGGCCCAGGCCATGAGCAGTTCTTC. Encoded protein: CASSSRVGPGHEQFF. Full variable domain (remainder filled in from reference TRBV5-6 and TRBJ2-1): DAGVTQSPTHLIKTRGQQVTLRCSPKSGHDTVSWYQQALGQGPQFIFQYYEEEERQRGNFPDRFSGHQFPNYSSELNVNALLLGDSALYLCASSSRVGPGHEQFFGPGTRLTVL.

V usage is TRBV19 and J usage is TRBJ1-6; D unclear. V was cut by 4 bases and J by 8 bases, with 9 bases left in between. The CDR3 has 13 residues. CDR1 and CDR2 from the germline V gene are LNHDA and SQIVND (reference sequence). CDR3 residues: CASSNSGDSPLHF. CDR3 DNA sequence: TGTGCCAGTAGTAACAGCGGGGATTCACCCCTCCACTTT.

The gene calls are TRBV28 and TRBJ2-7; D may match TRBD1 or TRBD2 (6 bases each). The germline V gene encodes CDR1 MDHEN and CDR2 SYDVKM. Trimming removed 6 bases from V and 1 base from J, with 16 bases in between. The CDR3 spans 15 residues. CDR3 residues: CASRWGAGTSYEQYF. Written as DNA, the CDR3 is TGTGCCAGCAGGTGGGGGGCAGGGACGTCCTACGAGCAGTACTTC.

This sequence joins TRBV5-6 and TRBJ2-5; TRBD1 matches 10 bases. Near its end, the DNA agrees better with TRBJ2-7, so the J call may be wrong. Germline V gene sequence: CDR1 SGHDT, CDR2 YYEEEE. The CDR3 contains 15 residues. Written as DNA, the CDR3 is TGTGCCAGCAGCGCGTCCGGGACAGGGGCCTACGAGCAGTACTTC. It encodes CASSASGTGAYEQYF.

This chain joins TRBV28 and TRBJ1-2, with 9 bases lining up with TRBD1. The ends lost 6 bases at V and 7 bases at J; junction bases unmatched: 6. Per the germline V gene, CDR1 is MDHEN and CDR2 is SYDVKM. This CDR3 is 13 amino acids long. CDR3: CASSSTGGGGYTF. The CDR3 DNA reads as TGTGCCAGCAGCTCGACAGGGGGGGGTGGCTACACCTTC.

The chain uses TRBV5-1 and TRBJ1-2, with D possibly TRBD1 on 5 matching bases. Germline CDR1 and CDR2: SGHRS and YFSETQ. There are 12 residues in the CDR3. The V end lost 4 bases, the J end lost 8 bases, and 12 bases lay between the germline ends. The CDR3 DNA reads as TGCGCCAGCAGCCCAGGGACCTGGGGCTACACCTTC. This encodes CASSPGTWGYTF.

The sample holds one count of this clone. The chain has TRBV7-2 and TRBJ1-2, with D hard to call. Germline V lookup: CDR1 SGHTA, CDR2 FQGNSA. The ends were cut back, 4 bases at V and 4 bases at J, with 19 bases in the middle. The length of the CDR3 is 16 residues. The CDR3 region is CTSSSISDPLFYGYTF. CDR3 DNA sequence: TGTACCAGCAGCTCCATATCGGACCCTCTTTTCTATGGCTACACCTTC.

The genes are TRBV30 and TRBJ2-2; D possibly corresponds to TRBD1 (8 bases). Germline values: CDR1 GTSNPN, CDR2 SVGIG (reference sequence). The CDR3 is made up of 14 amino acids. V dropped 8 bases and J dropped 1 base, with 14 bases sitting between them. CDR3 sequence reads: CAQQGEGNTGELFF. CDR3 nucleotides: TGTGCCCAACAGGGGGAGGGGAACACCGGGGAGCTGTTTTTT.

The V call is TRBV7-9, the J call TRBJ1-5, with 9 bases aligning to TRBD1. This CDR3 spans 14 amino acids. V was pared by 5 bases and J by 5 bases, with 4 bases of the junction left unmatched. In germline, CDR1 is SEHNR, CDR2 FQNEAQ (reference sequence). The CDR3 DNA reads TGTGCCAGCAGCCAAGACAGGGGGGATCAGCCCCAGCATTTT. It translates to CASSQDRGDQPQHF.

This chain connects TRBV27 to TRBJ2-1; D ambiguous. This CDR3 comprises 13 residues. Germline V gene lookup returns CDR1 MNHEY and CDR2 SMNVEV (reference sequence). The V end lost 2 bases, the J end lost 5 bases, and 7 bases lay between the germline ends. The CDR3 sequence: CASSLGRNNEQFF. CDR3 nucleotide sequence: TGTGCCAGCAGTTTAGGGCGGAACAATGAGCAGTTCTTC.

The chain combines TRBV6-1 with TRBJ2-7; 7 nucleotides align to TRBD1. The germline gives CDR1 MNHNS, CDR2 SASEGT. The CDR3 runs to 15 residues. V gave up 3 bases and J gave up 7 bases; unmatched junction bases: 12. CDR3 loop: CASSEMAGQAREQYF. The DNA of the CDR3 is TGTGCCAGCAGTGAGATGGCTGGACAGGCGCGGGAGCAGTACTTC.

The chain employs TRBV19 and TRBJ1-5, with no clear D. The V gene lost 5 bases and the J gene lost 4 bases, with 9 bases spanning the gap. In germline, CDR1 is LNHDA, CDR2 SQIVND (reference sequence). CDR3 length: 13 residues. The CDR3 nucleotides read TGTGCCAGTAGTGCTGGGGTAAATCAGCCCCAGCATTTT. Translation gives CASSAGVNQPQHF.

CDR3 sequence (DNA): TGTGCCAGCAGCCCGGGGGACAGGGCCACTGAAGCTTTCTTT. It encodes CASSPGDRATEAFF. The rearrangement uses TRBV7-9 and TRBJ1-1; TRBD1 agrees at 9 bases. CDR3 length equals 14 residues. In germline, CDR1 is SEHNR, CDR2 FQNEAQ (reference sequence). Trimming cost V 5 bases and J 4 bases; bases outside gene matches: 5. The full variable domain, in which reference TRBV7-9 and TRBJ1-1 provide the parts outside the CDR3, is DTGVSQNPRHKITKRGQNVTFRCDPISEHNRLYWYRQTLGQGPEFLTYFQNEAQLEKSRLLSDRFSAERPKGSFSTLEIQRTEQGDSAMYLCASSPGDRATEAFFGQGTRLTVV.

The rearrangement joins TRBV29-1 to TRBJ1-1; perhaps TRBD1 as D (6 bases). The length of the CDR3 is 14 residues. In germline, CDR1 is SQVTM, CDR2 ANQGSEA. Trimming shortened V by 6 bases and J by 0 bases, and 14 bases separated the two germline ends. Here the CDR3 reads CSVLQGVMNTEAFF. CDR3 in DNA: TGCAGCGTACTACAGGGAGTTATGAACACTGAAGCTTTCTTT.

The chain couples TRBV4-1 to TRBJ2-1; 8 bases align to TRBD2. Trimming took 0 bases from V and 6 from J; bases not matched to a gene: 10. This CDR3 has 17 amino acids. The V gene's germline CDR1 is MGHRA and CDR2 YSYEKL. CDR3 nucleotides: TGCGCCAGCAGCCAAGAGGGGGCAGCGGGAGCGCTCAATGAGCAGTTCTTC. As protein: CASSQEGAAGALNEQFF.

V usage is TRBV29-1 and J usage is TRBJ2-1; the match to TRBD1 covers 10 bases. There are 14 residues in the CDR3. V shed 8 bases and J 3 bases; nucleotides not matched to a gene: 7. CDR1 and CDR2 from the germline V gene are SQVTM and ANQGSEA. For the CDR3, the DNA is TGCAGCTCTGGCCGGGACAGGGGCTACAATGAGCAGTTCTTC. Encoded protein: CSSGRDRGYNEQFF.

The CDR3 DNA is TGCGCCAGCAGCTTCCGGGCCACCTACAATGAGCAGTTCTTC. This gives the protein CASSFRATYNEQFF. The chain uses TRBV5-1 and TRBJ2-1; no firm D call. The CDR3 totals 14 residues. The germline V and J ends were trimmed by 2 bases and 2 bases, with 8 bases remaining between them. Germline V gives CDR1 SGHRS, CDR2 YFSETQ.

The V and J genes are TRBV7-2 and TRBJ1-5; D not certain. The germline gives CDR1 SGHTA, CDR2 FQGNSA. The CDR3 sequence is 13 residues long. Trimming took 3 bases from V and 2 from J, leaving 5 bases between them. CDR3 region: CASSFKGNQPQHF. The CDR3 DNA sequence: TGTGCCAGCAGCTTTAAGGGCAATCAGCCCCAGCATTTT.

This clone was counted once. The chain recombines TRBV28 with TRBJ2-5, with D tentatively TRBD1 or TRBD2 (6 bases each). The CDR3 runs 16 residues. The V gene lost 1 base and the J gene lost 9 bases, with 21 bases spanning the gap. Germline assignment: CDR1 MDHEN and CDR2 SYDVKM. CDR3: CASSLSLGGGEGSQYF. Here the CDR3 DNA reads TGTGCCAGCAGTTTATCGTTGGGGGGCGGCGAGGGGTCCCAGTACTTC.

This clone was seen a single time. This chain links TRBV21-1 with TRBJ2-7; the table's D call, TRBD2, was not checked against the DNA. TRBV21-1 is a documented pseudogene. This CDR3 is 17 amino acids long. The DNA for the CDR3 is TGTGCCAGCAGCAAAGATTTAGGCGACGGAGCCTCCTACGAGCAGTACTTC. Protein: CASSKDLGDGASYEQYF.

The rearrangement uses TRBV2 and TRBJ2-7; a possible D gene is TRBD1 (6 bases). The CDR3 contains 13 residues. Germline loops: CDR1 SNHLY, CDR2 FYNNEI. V lost 7 bases, J lost 2 bases, and 12 bases lay in between. The DNA for the CDR3 is TGTGCCAGCAATAAGGGACAACCCTACGAGCAGTACTTC. This translates into CASNKGQPYEQYF.